These 10 T cell receptor beta chains originate from one sample sequenced in a study of T cell responses to AZD1222 COVID-19 vaccine. Profiled with immunoSEQ multiplex PCR; TCRdb holds only in-frame clones, not every one. The sample records about 94,000 clones, roughly 90% being singletons. Sequenced here: peripheral blood, sampled 28 days after the second AZD1222 dose. The origin of the receptors is an adult who received the AZD1222 COVID-19 vaccine.

This chain links TRBV19 with TRBJ1-2; D unresolved. Trimming shortened V by 4 bases and J by 4 bases, and 13 bases separated the two germline ends. The CDR3 runs to 14 residues. Germline V gives CDR1 LNHDA, CDR2 SQIVND (reference sequence). As DNA, the CDR3 is TGTGCCAGTAGTACCGTGGAGCGGTCCTATGGCTACACCTTC. Its translation is CASSTVERSYGYTF.

This clone showed up just once. V is TRBV6-2 or TRBV6-3 and J is TRBJ2-7, with unresolved D. The germline gives CDR1 MNHEY, CDR2 SVGEGT. The CDR3 is made up of 15 amino acids. Trimming pared 1 base from V and 3 bases from J, leaving 13 bases between. CDR3 sequence (DNA): TGTGCCAGCAGTTACTTGACCAGGCCCCGCTACGAGCAGTACTTC. Encoded protein: CASSYLTRPRYEQYF.

The chain combines TRBV19 with TRBJ1-5; 8 bases are a match to TRBD1. The CDR3 sequence is 14 residues long. CDR1 and CDR2 (germline): LNHDA, SQIVND (reference sequence). V shed 4 bases, J shed 6 bases, and the junction held 5 bases outside the gene matches. CDR3 sequence: CASSTQGAGQPQHF. The CDR3 nucleotides read TGTGCCAGTAGTACTCAGGGGGCCGGTCAGCCCCAGCATTTT.

A single count supports this clone. The chain combines TRBV15 with TRBJ2-5, with 10 bases matching TRBD2. V was clipped by 1 base and J by 7 bases; unmatched bases: 9. Germline assignment: CDR1 LNHNV and CDR2 YYDKDF (reference sequence). CDR3 length equals 16 residues. The CDR3 loop is CATSRVPSGGHGTQYF. In DNA form, the CDR3 reads TGTGCCACCAGCAGAGTTCCTAGCGGGGGCCACGGGACCCAGTACTTC.

Only a few counts were recorded for this clone. V gene TRBV10-3 combines with J gene TRBJ2-3, with TRBD1 as a possible D gene (5 bases). V was trimmed by 2 bases and J by 2 bases, leaving 11 bases between them. CDR1 and CDR2 (germline): ENHRY, SYGVKD. The CDR3 is 15 amino acids. CDR3 sequence reads: CAISEADSYTDTQYF. In DNA form, the CDR3 reads TGTGCCATCAGTGAGGCCGACAGTTACACAGATACGCAGTATTTT.

The chain joins TRBV19 to TRBJ1-5; TRBD1 is a possible D gene (6 bases). CDR3 length equals 16 residues. Germline-derived CDR1 and CDR2 are LNHDA and SQIVND (reference sequence). With 3 bases removed from V and 4 bases from J, the gap between germline ends came to 16 bases. CDR3 nucleotides: TGTGCCAGTAGTATTTCAGGACAGACGGGTAATCAGCCCCAGCATTTT. Its protein product is CASSISGQTGNQPQHF.

The rearrangement uses TRBV28 and TRBJ2-7; tentatively, D is TRBD1 (5 bases). There are 13 residues in the CDR3. Germline V CDR1 and CDR2: MDHEN, SYDVKM. V was pared by 6 bases and J by 4 bases, with 13 bases between. CDR3 coding DNA: TGTGCCAGCAGCACTGTAGGGGTATACGAGCAGTACTTC. Protein product: CASSTVGVYEQYF.

The chain is built from TRBV7-9 and TRBJ1-5; D perhaps matches TRBD1 (6 bases). Trimming removed 5 bases at V and 5 bases at J, with 10 bases between. Germline V lookup: CDR1 SEHNR, CDR2 FQNEAQ (reference sequence). This CDR3 has 13 amino acids. The CDR3 spells CASSPGDDQPQHF. In nucleotides, the CDR3 is TGTGCCAGCAGCCCAGGGGACGATCAGCCCCAGCATTTT.

This CDR3 reads CSIGMYTGELFF. The DNA for the CDR3 is TGCAGCATCGGGATGTACACCGGGGAGCTGTTTTTT. V usage is TRBV29-1 and J usage is TRBJ2-2; TRBD2 is a possible D gene (5 bases). Deletions cut 8 bases from V and 3 bases from J, with 10 bases between. There are 12 residues in the CDR3. Germline V lookup: CDR1 SQVTM, CDR2 ANQGSEA.

The V and J genes are TRBV18 and TRBJ1-1; D perhaps matches TRBD1 (6 bases). The V end was cut by 6 bases, the J end by 7 bases, with 15 bases between. This CDR3 has 13 residues. In germline, CDR1 is KGHSH, CDR2 LQKENI. The CDR3 region is CASSPDSPGEAFF. CDR3 sequence (DNA): TGTGCCAGCTCCCCGGACAGCCCGGGTGAAGCTTTCTTT.